This T cell receptor beta chain was captured by sequencing in a study of OX40 agonist ivuxolimab in advanced cancers. Produced via immunoSEQ multiplex PCR; TCRdb's table is partial and in-frame only. The table lists 100,000 or so clones, 92% of them singletons. This clone was observed once. This TCR came from an adult with an advanced solid tumor such as melanoma, head and neck, liver or kidney cancer. Sequenced here: CD4+ or CD8+ T cells sorted from blood, sampled in a trial of the OX40 agonist ivuxolimab.

The CDR3 DNA reads as TGTGCCAGCAGCTTAGCCCAGGGCACAGATACGCAGTATTTT. It is translated as CASSLAQGTDTQYF. The V gene is TRBV7-6, the J gene TRBJ2-3; unclear D gene. The ends were cut back, 0 bases at V and 1 base at J, with 5 bases in the middle. The germline V gene has CDR1 SGHVS and CDR2 FNYEAQ. This CDR3 has 14 amino acids.